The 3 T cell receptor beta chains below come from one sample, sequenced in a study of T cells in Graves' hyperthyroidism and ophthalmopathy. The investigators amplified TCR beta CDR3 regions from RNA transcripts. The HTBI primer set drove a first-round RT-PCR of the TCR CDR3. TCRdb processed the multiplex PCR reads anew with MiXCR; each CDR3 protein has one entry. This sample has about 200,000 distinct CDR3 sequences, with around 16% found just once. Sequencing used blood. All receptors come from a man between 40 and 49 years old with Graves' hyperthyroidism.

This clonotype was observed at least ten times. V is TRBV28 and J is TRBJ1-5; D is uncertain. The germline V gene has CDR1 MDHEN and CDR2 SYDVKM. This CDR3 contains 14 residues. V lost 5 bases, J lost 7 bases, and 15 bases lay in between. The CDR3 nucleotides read TGTGCCAGCAGTACGGGTGGAACTGCACAGCCCCAGCATTTT. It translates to CASSTGGTAQPQHF. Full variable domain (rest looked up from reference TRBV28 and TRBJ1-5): DVKVTQSSRYLVKRTGEKVFLECVQDMDHENMFWYRQDPGLGLRLIYFSYDVKMKEKGDIPEGYSVSREKKERFSLILESASTNQTSMYLCASSTGGTAQPQHFGDGTRLSIL.

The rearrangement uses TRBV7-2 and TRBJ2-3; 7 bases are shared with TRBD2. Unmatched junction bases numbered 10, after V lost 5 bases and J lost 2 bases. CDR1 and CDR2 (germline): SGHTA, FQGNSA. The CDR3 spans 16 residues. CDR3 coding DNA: TGTGCCAGCAGCACTCTAGCGGAGGTGTCCACAGATACGCAGTATTTT. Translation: CASSTLAEVSTDTQYF.

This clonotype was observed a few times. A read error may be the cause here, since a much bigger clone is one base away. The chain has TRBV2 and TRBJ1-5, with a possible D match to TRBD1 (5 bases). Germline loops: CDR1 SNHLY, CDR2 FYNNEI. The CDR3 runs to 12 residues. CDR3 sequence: CASRQGNQSQHF. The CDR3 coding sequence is TGTGCCAGCAGGCAGGGTAATCAGTCCCAGCATTTT.